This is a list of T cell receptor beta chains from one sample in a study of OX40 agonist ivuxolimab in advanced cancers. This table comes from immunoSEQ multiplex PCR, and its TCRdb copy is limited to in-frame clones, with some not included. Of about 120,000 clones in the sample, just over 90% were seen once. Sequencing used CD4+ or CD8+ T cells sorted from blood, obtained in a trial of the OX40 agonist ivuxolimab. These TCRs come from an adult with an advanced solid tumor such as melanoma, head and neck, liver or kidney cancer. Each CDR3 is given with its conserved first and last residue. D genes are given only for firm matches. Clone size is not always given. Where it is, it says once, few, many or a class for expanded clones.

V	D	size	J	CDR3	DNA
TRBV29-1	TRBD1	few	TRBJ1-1	CSARARGVNTEAFF	TGCAGCGCCCGGGCCAGGGGGGTGAACACTGAAGCTTTCTTT
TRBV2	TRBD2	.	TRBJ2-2	CASSGGASGTSNTGELFF	TGTGCCAGCAGTGGAGGGGCTAGCGGGACCTCGAACACCGGGGAGCTGTTTTTT
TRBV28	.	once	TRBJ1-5	CASSQNGRSNQPQHF	TGTGCCAGCAGCCAAAATGGACGGAGCAATCAGCCCCAGCATTTT
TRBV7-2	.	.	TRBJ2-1	CASTIMGSGPFSYNEQFF	TGTGCCAGCACCATCATGGGGAGCGGGCCCTTCTCCTACAATGAGCAGTTCTTC
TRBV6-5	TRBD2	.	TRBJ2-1	CASSYAGDLYNEQFF	TGTGCCAGCAGTTACGCGGGAGATCTCTACAATGAGCAGTTCTTC
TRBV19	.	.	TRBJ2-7	CASASITSYEQYF	TGTGCCAGTGCGTCCATCACCTCCTACGAGCAGTACTTC
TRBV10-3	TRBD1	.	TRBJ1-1	CAISDTDRGATEAFF	TGTGCCATCAGTGACACGGACAGGGGAGCCACTGAAGCTTTCTTT
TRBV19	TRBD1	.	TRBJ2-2	CASSIDRTGNTGELFF	TGTGCCAGTAGTATAGACCGGACAGGGAACACCGGGGAGCTGTTTTTT
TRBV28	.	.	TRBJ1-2	CASSRRRGYTF	TGTGCCAGCAGTCGCCGCCGGGGCTACACCTTC
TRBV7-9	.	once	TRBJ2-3	CANGAASGTDTQYF	TGTGCCAATGGAGCGGCTAGCGGCACAGATACGCAGTATTTT
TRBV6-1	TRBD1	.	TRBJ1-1	CASSPGTGLNTEAFF	TGTGCCAGCAGTCCCGGGACAGGGTTGAACACTGAAGCTTTCTTT
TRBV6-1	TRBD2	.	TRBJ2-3	CASSLAGGETDTQYF	TGTGCCAGCAGTCTAGCGGGGGGGGAGACAGATACGCAGTATTTT
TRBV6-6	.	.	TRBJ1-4	CASSFQDGGEKLFF	TGTGCCAGCAGTTTCCAAGACGGCGGAGAAAAACTGTTTTTT
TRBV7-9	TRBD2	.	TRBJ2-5	CASSLGGRAQETQYF	TGTGCCAGCAGCTTAGGGGGGAGGGCCCAAGAGACCCAGTACTTC
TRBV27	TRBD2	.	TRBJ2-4	CASSLSSPSGVAKNIQYF	TGTGCCAGCAGTTTAAGTTCCCCTAGCGGGGTTGCCAAAAACATTCAGTACTTC
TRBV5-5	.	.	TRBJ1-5	CASSLTGYSNQPQHF	TGTGCCAGCAGCTTGACCGGGTATAGCAATCAGCCCCAGCATTTT
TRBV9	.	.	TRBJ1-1	CASSIGTGPGWYTEAFF	TGTGCCAGCAGCATCGGAACTGGCCCGGGGTGGTATACTGAAGCTTTCTTT
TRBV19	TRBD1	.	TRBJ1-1	CASSILPGQGATFEAFF	TGTGCCAGTAGTATTCTCCCGGGACAGGGGGCGACTTTTGAAGCTTTCTTT
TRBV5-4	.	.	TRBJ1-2	CASSLVGGEGVYTF	TGTGCCAGCAGCTTGGTGGGTGGGGAAGGCGTCTACACCTTC
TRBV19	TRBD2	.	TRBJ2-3	CASSISAAGGFTDTQYF	TGTGCCAGTAGTATTTCGGCAGCGGGGGGGTTCACAGATACGCAGTATTTT
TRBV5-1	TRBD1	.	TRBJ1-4	CASSAIGTGNEKLFF	TGCGCCAGCAGCGCGATCGGGACAGGGAATGAAAAACTGTTTTTT
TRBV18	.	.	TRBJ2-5	CASSPQRGLETQYF	TGTGCCAGCTCACCACAACGGGGGTTAGAGACCCAGTACTTC
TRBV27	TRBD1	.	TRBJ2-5	CASSLSSTGLETQYF	TGTGCCAGCAGTTTATCCTCGACAGGGCTGGAGACCCAGTACTTC
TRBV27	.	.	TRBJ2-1	CASSPWRGMGDEQFF	TGTGCCAGCAGCCCATGGCGGGGCATGGGCGATGAGCAGTTCTTC
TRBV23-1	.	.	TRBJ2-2	CASRYYPDVERLNTGELFF	TGCGCCAGCCGCTACTACCCCGATGTCGAGCGTCTTAACACCGGGGAGCTGTTTTTT
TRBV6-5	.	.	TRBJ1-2	CASTRAGTGGYTF	TGTGCCAGCACTCGGGCAGGAACGGGCGGCTACACCTTC
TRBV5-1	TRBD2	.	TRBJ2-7	CAGSPGTSGRVYEQYF	TGCGCCGGCAGCCCAGGGACTAGCGGGAGGGTATACGAGCAGTACTTC
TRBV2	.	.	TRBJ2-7	CASGRESNEQYF	TGTGCCAGCGGACGGGAGAGTAACGAGCAGTACTTC
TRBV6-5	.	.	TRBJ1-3	CASSLHQGTGNTIYF	TGTGCCAGCAGTTTGCACCAGGGGACTGGAAACACCATATATTTT
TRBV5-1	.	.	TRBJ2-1	CASSLEPGRRDEQFF	TGCGCCAGCAGCTTGGAACCGGGGCGCAGGGATGAGCAGTTCTTC
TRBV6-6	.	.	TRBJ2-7	CASSRSTGWNGEQYF	TGTGCCAGCAGTCGATCGACAGGTTGGAACGGCGAGCAGTACTTC
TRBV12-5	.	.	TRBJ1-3	CASGQSGAGNTIYF	TGTGCTAGTGGCCAATCTGGGGCAGGAAACACCATATATTTT
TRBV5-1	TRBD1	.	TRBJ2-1	CASSSNGQAEQFF	TGCGCCAGCAGCTCCAACGGACAGGCCGAGCAGTTCTTC
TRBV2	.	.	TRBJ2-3	CASSESPTDTQYF	TGTGCCAGCAGTGAATCTCCCACAGATACGCAGTATTTT
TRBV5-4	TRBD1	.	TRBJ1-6	CASSLVDRANSPLHF	TGTGCCAGCAGCTTGGTGGACAGGGCTAATTCACCCCTCCACTTT
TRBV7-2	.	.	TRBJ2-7	CASSPQVRSEQYF	TGTGCCAGCAGCCCACAGGTTCGGAGCGAGCAGTACTTC
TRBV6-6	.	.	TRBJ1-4	CATHLGGEKLFF	TGTGCCACCCACCTGGGGGGGGAAAAACTGTTTTTT
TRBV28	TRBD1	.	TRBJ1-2	CASSPGTASNIYGYTF	TGTGCCAGCAGCCCCGGGACAGCTTCCAACATCTATGGCTACACCTTC
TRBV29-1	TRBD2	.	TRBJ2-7	CSVLRTSGLYEQYF	TGCAGCGTTCTTCGGACTAGCGGGCTCTACGAGCAGTACTTC
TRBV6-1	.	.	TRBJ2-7	CASSGPVGGAYEQYF	TGTGCCAGCAGTGGGCCCGTCGGGGGCGCTTACGAGCAGTACTTC
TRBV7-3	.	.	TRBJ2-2	CASSSQAGELFF	TGTGCCAGCAGCTCACAAGCCGGGGAGCTGTTTTTT
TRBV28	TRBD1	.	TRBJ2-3	CASSSIGQGTDTQYF	TGTGCCAGCAGTTCTATAGGACAGGGGACGGATACGCAGTATTTT
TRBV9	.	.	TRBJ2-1	CASSVWTGYNEQFF	TGTGCCAGCAGCGTATGGACTGGCTACAATGAGCAGTTCTTC
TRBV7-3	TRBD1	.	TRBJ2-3	CASSSAYRGSTDTQYF	TGTGCCAGCAGCTCCGCATACAGGGGAAGCACAGATACGCAGTATTTT
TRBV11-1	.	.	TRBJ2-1	CASSLNGHNEQFF	TGTGCCAGCAGCTTAAACGGGCACAATGAGCAGTTCTTC
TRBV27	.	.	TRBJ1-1	CASRSQGGTEAFF	TGTGCCAGCAGGTCCCAAGGGGGAACTGAAGCTTTCTTT
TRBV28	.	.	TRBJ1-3	CASSLGGKSGNTIYF	TGTGCCAGCAGTTTAGGGGGAAAATCTGGAAACACCATATATTTT
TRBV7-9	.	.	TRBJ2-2	CASSFRGGGTGELFF	TGTGCCAGCAGCTTCAGGGGCGGTGGGACCGGGGAGCTGTTTTTT
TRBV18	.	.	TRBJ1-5	CASSPPGGGNQPQHF	TGTGCCAGCTCACCCCCCGGGGGTGGCAATCAGCCCCAGCATTTT
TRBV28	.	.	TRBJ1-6	CASRGGTGSPLHF	TGTGCCAGCAGGGGGGGGACCGGGTCACCCCTCCACTTT
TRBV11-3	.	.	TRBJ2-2	CASSNNPGELFF	TGTGCCAGCAGCAACAATCCCGGGGAGCTGTTTTTT